These T cell receptor beta chains were read from a single sample in a study of T cell clones after liver transplantation. Using immunoSEQ multiplex PCR, the repertoire was profiled, and TCRdb retains in-frame clones only, with some absent. The data show tens of thousands of clones, with 60% to 75% seen just once and around 9.1% held by the top ten. The sequenced sample was CD4+ T cells from blood, obtained at the 22-month timepoint. Receptors originate from a human patient who received a liver transplant. Some T cells may possibly be graft donor cells. CDR3s include the opening cysteine and the closing phenylalanine or tryptophan. D genes are given only for firm matches. Rows give clone size only sometimes, using once, few, many, or a class for an expanded clone.

>TRBJ2-7|TRBV11-3|NA|NA
TGTGCCAGCAGCGCCGGGACATCCCCGTACGAGCAGTACTTC
CASSAGTSPYEQYF
>TRBJ2-1|TRBV7-2|few|TRBD2
TGTGCCAGCAGCTTAGTCGGGGGGGCAATCAATGAGCAGTTCTTC
CASSLVGGAINEQFF
>TRBJ2-4|TRBV19|few|TRBD1
TGTGCCAGTAGTACCGGGACAGCTGAAAACATTCAGTACTTC
CASSTGTAENIQYF
>TRBJ1-2|TRBV18|NA|TRBD1
TGTGCCAGCTCGGACAGGGGTAACTGGGGCGGCTACACCTTC
CASSDRGNWGGYTF
>TRBJ2-7|TRBV19|few|NA
TGTGCCAGTAATGATGACAGGTCCTACGAGCAGTACTTC
CASNDDRSYEQYF
>TRBJ2-1|TRBV7-7|few|NA
TGTGCTAGCAGCCCAAAAACTGACAGTCGGAATGAGCAGTTCTTC
CASSPKTDSRNEQFF
>TRBJ2-7|TRBV19|NA|NA
TGTGCCAGTAGTACCGGGACTTCCTCGGGGCACGAGCAGTACTTC
CASSTGTSSGHEQYF
>TRBJ2-3|TRBV11-3|NA|TRBD2
TGTGCCAGCAGCTTAGATGGACAAACTAGCGGATCAGATACGCAGTATTTT
CASSLDGQTSGSDTQYF
>TRBJ1-1|TRBV5-4|few|NA
TGTGCCAGCAGCGCTCCGGGGCAGACTGAAGCTTTCTTT
CASSAPGQTEAFF
>TRBJ2-1|TRBV5-1|NA|TRBD1
TGCGCCAGCAGCCGGGACAGTTCCTCCTACAATGAGCAGTTCTTC
CASSRDSSSYNEQFF
>TRBJ1-1|TRBV10-3|NA|NA
TGTGCCATCAGTGAGTACGAGGGGTCGGCTGAAGCTTTCTTT
CAISEYEGSAEAFF
>TRBJ2-3|TRBV10-3|NA|TRBD2
TGTGCCATCAGTGAGGAGCGGGGGGGCCCAGATACGCAGTATTTT
CAISEERGGPDTQYF
>TRBJ1-4|TRBV19|NA|TRBD1
TGTGCCAGTAGTACCCGACAGGGGTCGGGGGAAAAACTGTTTTTT
CASSTRQGSGEKLFF
>TRBJ2-1|TRBV5-1|NA|NA
TGCGCCAGCAGCTTCACGGTAAGCTCCTACAATGAGCAGTTCTTC
CASSFTVSSYNEQFF
>TRBJ2-7|TRBV20-1|NA|NA
TGCAGTGCTAGGTCCGTGAGGGGGCAGTACTTC
CSARSVRGQYF
>TRBJ1-3|TRBV10-3|NA|NA
TGTGCCATCTCTAAGGGAGGGACAAACACCATATATTTT
CAISKGGTNTIYF
>TRBJ1-1|TRBV7-8|once|TRBD1
TGTGCCAGCAGCGGTAAAGGACAGGGCGTAACTGAAGCTTTCTTT
CASSGKGQGVTEAFF
>TRBJ1-6|TRBV18|NA|NA
TGTGCCAGCTCACCACAGGGAACGGATTCACCCCTCCACTTT
CASSPQGTDSPLHF
>TRBJ2-7|TRBV5-1|few|NA
TGCGCCAGCAGCTTGGTGGCAGGGGATAACTACGAGCAGTACTTC
CASSLVAGDNYEQYF
>TRBJ2-5|TRBV19|few|TRBD2
TGTGCCAGTAGTATAGTAGGCAGGGAGGGGACCCAGTACTTC
CASSIVGREGTQYF
>TRBJ1-3|TRBV25-1|NA|NA
TGTGCCAGCCCTGATTTCTCTGGAAACACCATATATTTT
CASPDFSGNTIYF
>TRBJ1-5|TRBV5-8|NA|NA
TGTGCCAGCAGCTTCCCGGGTCTATGGGCCCAGCATTTT
CASSFPGLWAQHF
>TRBJ2-4|TRBV19|few|NA
TGTGCCAGTAGCTCCTCCGGGTTTGGGGCCAAAAACATTCAGTACTTC
CASSSSGFGAKNIQYF
>TRBJ1-1|TRBV5-5|NA|NA
TGTGCCAGCAGCTTGGTGGTGGGGAGGAACACTGAAGCTTTCTTT
CASSLVVGRNTEAFF
>TRBJ2-5|TRBV30|NA|NA
TGTGCCTGGAATCCACGCACGACTCGAGAGACCCAGTACTTC
CAWNPRTTRETQYF
>TRBJ2-1|TRBV27|NA|TRBD2
TGTGCCAGCAGCAGGACTAGCGGGGGTTTCAGCTCCTACAATGAGCAGTTCTTC
CASSRTSGGFSSYNEQFF
>TRBJ1-6|TRBV2|NA|TRBD1
TGTGCCAGCAGGGGACAGGCCGGAGTGACTAATTCACCCCTCCACTTT
CASRGQAGVTNSPLHF
>TRBJ1-2|TRBV5-8|NA|NA
TGTGCCAGCAGCTCTCGGGACGGCTTCTATGGCTACACCTTC
CASSSRDGFYGYTF
>TRBJ2-1|TRBV5-6|NA|TRBD2
TGTGCCAGCAGCTGGAACATATGGGGGGGAAACTATGAGCAGTTCTTC
CASSWNIWGGNYEQFF
>TRBJ2-3|TRBV7-7|NA|NA
TGTGCTAGCAGCTTAGCGGAAGCAGATACGCAGTATTTT
CASSLAEADTQYF
>TRBJ2-7|TRBV4-1|NA|TRBD1
TGCGCCAGCAGCCAACGTCCGGGACAGGGGGCCCTCGAGCAGTACTTC
CASSQRPGQGALEQYF